This T cell receptor (beta chain) was captured in a study of control samples from healthy donors and cancer patients (dated by TCRdb to the early 2020s). According to the germline V gene (reference sequence), CDR1 reads MNHEY and CDR2 reads SMNVEV. V is trimmed back by 5 bases and J by 8 bases, and the junction contains 8 bases that no gene match accounts for. Spanning cysteine to phenylalanine, the CDR3 consists of 14 amino acids. The DNA shown is the 42-base CDR3, in frame from base 1. Notes on this clone: Its binding antigen is unknown. No base-level quality is on record; no much larger clone is a single base apart.

Library preparation used the immunoSEQ multiplex PCR assay. The source is immuneACCESS, and TCRdb retained only in-frame sequences with V and J called. Part of the clones is not carried over; for the studies checked, unresolved V genes explain less than half of this, and the remainder is unexplained. In this sample the table shows about 120,000 clones, roughly 90% of which occur a single time. The top ten clones comprise 40% of the sample. Sequenced material: blood. Recombination linked TRBV27 to TRBJ2-1; 8 bases in between match TRBD2. The sequence came from a man in his fifties in good health. The DNA sequence reads TGTGCCAGCAGTCCTCGGGGGGGCCGGGATGAGCAGTTCTTC. Translated, it gives CASSPRGGRDEQFF.